The clone carrying this T cell receptor beta chain has a handful of counts. This sample was taken from a study of patients and donors after allogeneic stem cell transplantation. The germline gives CDR1 SGDLS, CDR2 YYNGEE. The CDR3 is made up of 16 amino acids. V lost 0 bases to trimming and J lost 1 base, with 11 bases between them. Each CDR3 protein gets one entry after TCRdb re-called the RT-PCR reads with MiXCR. Counted here are 150,000 to 250,000 distinct CDR3 sequences, 35% to 50% occurring once; the ten biggest clones make up approximately 32%. This rearrangement joins TRBV9 to TRBJ1-3; D not certain. The sequence was collected from a human donor who was either an allogeneic HSCT recipient or a stem cell or donor lymphocyte infusion donor (not recorded which). It is not recorded whose cells these are; they may come from a transplant donor. Sequenced material: blood, either unsorted or a sorted T cell fraction (not recorded which). The CDR3 loop is CASSVDPHPSGNTIYF. The CDR3 DNA follows: TGTGCCAGCAGCGTAGACCCTCACCCATCTGGAAACACCATATATTTT.